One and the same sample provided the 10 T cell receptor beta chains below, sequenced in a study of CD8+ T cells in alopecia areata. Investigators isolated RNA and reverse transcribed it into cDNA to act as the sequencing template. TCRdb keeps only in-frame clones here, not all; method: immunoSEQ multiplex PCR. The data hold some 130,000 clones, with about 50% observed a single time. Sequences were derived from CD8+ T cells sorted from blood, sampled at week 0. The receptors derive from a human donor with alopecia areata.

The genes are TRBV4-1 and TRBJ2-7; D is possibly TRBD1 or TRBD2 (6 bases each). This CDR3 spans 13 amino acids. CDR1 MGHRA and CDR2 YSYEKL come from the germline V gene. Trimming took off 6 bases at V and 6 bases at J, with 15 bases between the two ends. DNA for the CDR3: TGCGCCAGCAGGTCCTTGGGGGGCGGCGAGCAGTACTTC. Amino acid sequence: CASRSLGGGEQYF.

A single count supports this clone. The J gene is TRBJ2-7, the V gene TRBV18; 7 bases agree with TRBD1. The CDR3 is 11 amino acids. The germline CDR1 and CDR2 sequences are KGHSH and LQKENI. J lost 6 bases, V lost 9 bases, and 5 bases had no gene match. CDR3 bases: TGTGCCAGAATCACAGGGGCCGAGCAGTACTTC. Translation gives CARITGAEQYF.

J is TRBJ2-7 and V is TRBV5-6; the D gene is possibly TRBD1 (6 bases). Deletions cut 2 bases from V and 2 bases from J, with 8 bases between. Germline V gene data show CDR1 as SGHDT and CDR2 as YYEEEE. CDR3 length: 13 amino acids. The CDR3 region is CASSFSGAYEQYF. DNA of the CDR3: TGTGCCAGCAGCTTTTCAGGGGCCTACGAGCAGTACTTC.

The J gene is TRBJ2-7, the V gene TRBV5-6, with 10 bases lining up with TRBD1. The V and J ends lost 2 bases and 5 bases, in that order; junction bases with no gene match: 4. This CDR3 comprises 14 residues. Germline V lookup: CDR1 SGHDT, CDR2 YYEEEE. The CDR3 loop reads CASSLRDRGHEQYF. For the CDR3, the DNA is TGTGCCAGCAGCTTACGGGACAGGGGACACGAGCAGTACTTC.

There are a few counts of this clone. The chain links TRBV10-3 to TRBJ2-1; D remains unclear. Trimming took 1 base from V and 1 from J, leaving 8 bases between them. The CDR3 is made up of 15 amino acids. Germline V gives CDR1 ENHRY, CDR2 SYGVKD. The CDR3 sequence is CAISELGGSYNEQFF. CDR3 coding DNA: TGTGCCATCAGTGAGTTAGGCGGTTCCTACAATGAGCAGTTCTTC.

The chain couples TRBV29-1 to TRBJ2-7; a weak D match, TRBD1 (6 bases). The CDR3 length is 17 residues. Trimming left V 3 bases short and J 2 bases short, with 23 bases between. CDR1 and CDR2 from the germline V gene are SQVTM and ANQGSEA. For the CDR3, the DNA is TGCAGCGTTGAGGAGTGGTCTCGCAAGGACAGAGCCTACGAGCAGTACTTC. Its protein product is CSVEEWSRKDRAYEQYF.

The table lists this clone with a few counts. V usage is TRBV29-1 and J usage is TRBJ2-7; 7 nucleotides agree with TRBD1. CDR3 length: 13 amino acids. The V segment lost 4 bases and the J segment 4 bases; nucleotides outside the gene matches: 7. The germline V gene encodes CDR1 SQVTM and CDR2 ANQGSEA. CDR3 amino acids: CSVVGTVSYEQYF. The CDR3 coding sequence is TGCAGCGTTGTAGGGACAGTATCGTACGAGCAGTACTTC.

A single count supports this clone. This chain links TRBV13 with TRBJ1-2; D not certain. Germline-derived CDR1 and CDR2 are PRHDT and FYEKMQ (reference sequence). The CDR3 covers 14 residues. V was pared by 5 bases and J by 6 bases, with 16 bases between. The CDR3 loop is CASSPSTGTHGYTF. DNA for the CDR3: TGTGCCAGCAGCCCCTCGACCGGCACCCATGGCTACACCTTC.

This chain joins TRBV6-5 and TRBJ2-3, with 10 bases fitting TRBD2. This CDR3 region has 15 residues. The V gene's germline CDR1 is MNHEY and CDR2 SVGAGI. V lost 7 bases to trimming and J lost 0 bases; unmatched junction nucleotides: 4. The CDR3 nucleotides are TGTGCCAGCAACGGACTAGCGGCTAGCACAGATACGCAGTATTTT. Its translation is CASNGLAASTDTQYF.

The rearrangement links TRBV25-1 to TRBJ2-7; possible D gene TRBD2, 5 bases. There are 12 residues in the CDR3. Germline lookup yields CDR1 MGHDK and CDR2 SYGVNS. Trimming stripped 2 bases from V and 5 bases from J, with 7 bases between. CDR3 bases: TGTGCCAGCAGTGAACGAGGGCACGAGCAGTACTTC. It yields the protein CASSERGHEQYF.